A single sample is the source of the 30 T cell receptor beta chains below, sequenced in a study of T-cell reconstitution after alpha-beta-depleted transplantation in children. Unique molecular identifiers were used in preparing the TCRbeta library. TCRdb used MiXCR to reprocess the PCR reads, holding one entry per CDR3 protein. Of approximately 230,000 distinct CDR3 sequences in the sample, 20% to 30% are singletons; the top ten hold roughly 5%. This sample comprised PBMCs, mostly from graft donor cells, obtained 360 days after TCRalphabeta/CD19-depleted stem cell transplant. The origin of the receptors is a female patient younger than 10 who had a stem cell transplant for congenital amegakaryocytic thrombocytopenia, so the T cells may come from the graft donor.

Here the CDR3 DNA reads TGCAGCGTTGACCCAAACACCGGGGAGCTGTTTTTT. It encodes CSVDPNTGELFF. The J gene is TRBJ2-2, the V gene TRBV29-1; D ambiguous. The CDR3 extends over 12 amino acids. Germline CDR1 reads SQVTM; CDR2 reads ANQGSEA. Trimming left V 3 bases short and J 2 bases short, with 4 bases between.

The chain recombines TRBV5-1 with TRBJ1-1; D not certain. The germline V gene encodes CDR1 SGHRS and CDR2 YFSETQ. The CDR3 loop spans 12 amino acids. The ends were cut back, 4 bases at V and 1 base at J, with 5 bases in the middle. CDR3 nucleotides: TGCGCCAGCAGCGTAGGGAACACTGAAGCTTTCTTT. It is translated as CASSVGNTEAFF. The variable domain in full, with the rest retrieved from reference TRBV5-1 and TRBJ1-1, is KAGVTQTPRYLIKTRGQQVTLSCSPISGHRSVSWYQQTPGQGLQFLFEYFSETQRNKGNFPGRFSGRQFSNSRSEMNVSTLELGDSALYLCASSVGNTEAFFGQGTRLTVV.

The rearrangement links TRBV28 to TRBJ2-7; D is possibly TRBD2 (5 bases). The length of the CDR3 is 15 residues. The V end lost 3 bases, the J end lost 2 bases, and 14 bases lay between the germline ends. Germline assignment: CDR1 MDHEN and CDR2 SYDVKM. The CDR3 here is CASSFRVYGTYEQYF. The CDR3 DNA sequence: TGTGCCAGCAGTTTTAGAGTGTACGGGACCTACGAGCAGTACTTC.

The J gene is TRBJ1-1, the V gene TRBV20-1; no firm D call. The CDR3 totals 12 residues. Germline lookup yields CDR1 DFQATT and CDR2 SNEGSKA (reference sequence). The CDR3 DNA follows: TGCAGCCCAGTCCAGAGGGACACTGAAGCTTTCTTT. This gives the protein CSPVQRDTEAFF.

CDR3 in DNA: TGTGCCAGCAGAAATTTGGGGGTTGCGGGGGGGGCGAACACCGGGGAGCTGTTTTTT. It yields the protein CASRNLGVAGGANTGELFF. The chain employs TRBV6-6 and TRBJ2-2, with 9 bases lining up with TRBD2. Germline loops: CDR1 MNHNY, CDR2 SVGAGI (reference sequence). CDR3 length: 19 residues. J gave up 0 bases and V 6 bases, and 14 bases lay outside the gene matches.

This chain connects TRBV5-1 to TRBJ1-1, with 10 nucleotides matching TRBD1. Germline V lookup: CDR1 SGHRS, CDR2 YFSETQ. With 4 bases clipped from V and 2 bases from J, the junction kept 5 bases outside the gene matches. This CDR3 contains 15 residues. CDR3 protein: CASSARDRGNTEAFF. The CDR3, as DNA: TGCGCCAGCAGCGCAAGGGACAGGGGAAACACTGAAGCTTTCTTT.

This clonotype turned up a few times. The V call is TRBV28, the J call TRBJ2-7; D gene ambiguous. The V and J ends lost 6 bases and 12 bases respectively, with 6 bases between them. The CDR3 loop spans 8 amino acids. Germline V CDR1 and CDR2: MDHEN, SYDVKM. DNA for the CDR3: TGTGCCAGCAGCCCCCCGTACTTC. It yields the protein CASSPPYF.

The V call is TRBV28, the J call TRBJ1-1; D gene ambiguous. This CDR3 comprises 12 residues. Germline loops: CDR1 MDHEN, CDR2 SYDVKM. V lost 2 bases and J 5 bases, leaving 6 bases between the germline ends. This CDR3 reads CASSLKGTEAFF. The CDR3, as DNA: TGTGCCAGCAGTTTAAAAGGGACTGAAGCTTTCTTT.

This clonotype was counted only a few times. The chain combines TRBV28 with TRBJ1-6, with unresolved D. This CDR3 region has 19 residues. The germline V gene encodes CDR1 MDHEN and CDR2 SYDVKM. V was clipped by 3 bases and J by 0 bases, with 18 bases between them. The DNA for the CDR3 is TGTGCCAGCAGTTTGGTACCGGGCAGACCGAGCTCCTATAATTCACCCCTCCACTTT. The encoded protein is CASSLVPGRPSSYNSPLHF.

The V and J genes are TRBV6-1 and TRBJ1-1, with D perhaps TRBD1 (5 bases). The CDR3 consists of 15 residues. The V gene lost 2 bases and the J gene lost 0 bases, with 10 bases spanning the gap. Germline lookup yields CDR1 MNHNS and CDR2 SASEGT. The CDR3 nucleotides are TGTGCCAGCAGTGAATGGGCAGGGATGAACACTGAAGCTTTCTTT. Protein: CASSEWAGMNTEAFF.

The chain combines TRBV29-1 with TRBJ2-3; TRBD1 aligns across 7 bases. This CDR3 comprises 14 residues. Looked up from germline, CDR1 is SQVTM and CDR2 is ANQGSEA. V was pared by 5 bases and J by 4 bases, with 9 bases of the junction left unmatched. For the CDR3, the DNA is TGCAGCGTTCACCTCGACAGGGTCCCAGATACGCAGTATTTT. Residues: CSVHLDRVPDTQYF.

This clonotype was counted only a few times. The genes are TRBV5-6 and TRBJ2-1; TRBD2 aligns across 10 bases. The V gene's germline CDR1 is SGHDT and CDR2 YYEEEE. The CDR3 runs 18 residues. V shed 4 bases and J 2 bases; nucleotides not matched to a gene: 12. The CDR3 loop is CASSIPPTSGAPYNEQFF. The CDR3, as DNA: TGTGCCAGCAGCATTCCTCCTACTAGCGGGGCACCCTACAATGAGCAGTTCTTC.

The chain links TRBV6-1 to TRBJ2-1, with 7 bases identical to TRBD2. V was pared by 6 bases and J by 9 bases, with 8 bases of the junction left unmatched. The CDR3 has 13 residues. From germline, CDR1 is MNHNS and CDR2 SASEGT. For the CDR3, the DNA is TGTGCCAGCAGCTTTCGCGGGGGTGGTGAGCAGTTCTTC. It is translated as CASSFRGGGEQFF.

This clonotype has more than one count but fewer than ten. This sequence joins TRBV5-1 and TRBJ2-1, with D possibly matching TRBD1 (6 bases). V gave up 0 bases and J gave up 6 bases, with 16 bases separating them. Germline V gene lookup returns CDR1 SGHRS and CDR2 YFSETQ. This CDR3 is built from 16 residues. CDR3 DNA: TGCGCCAGCAGCTTGGGGGGGCACCCCGCTCCCAATGAGCAGTTCTTC. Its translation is CASSLGGHPAPNEQFF.

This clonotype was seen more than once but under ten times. In DNA, the CDR3 is TGTGCCAGCACCCAACTAGTCCTTACCGTAGGCTCCTACGAGCAGTACTTC. This gives the protein CASTQLVLTVGSYEQYF. The chain links TRBV6-1 to TRBJ2-7; weak D call: TRBD2 (5 bases). Germline loops: CDR1 MNHNS, CDR2 SASEGT. The CDR3 is made up of 17 amino acids. Deletions cut 7 bases from V and 0 bases from J, with 22 bases between.

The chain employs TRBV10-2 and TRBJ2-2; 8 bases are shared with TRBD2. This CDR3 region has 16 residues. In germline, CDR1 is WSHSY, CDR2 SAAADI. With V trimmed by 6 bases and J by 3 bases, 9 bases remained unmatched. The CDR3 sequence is CASRDPGRADTGELFF. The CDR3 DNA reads TGCGCCAGCAGGGATCCCGGGAGGGCGGACACCGGGGAGCTGTTTTTT.

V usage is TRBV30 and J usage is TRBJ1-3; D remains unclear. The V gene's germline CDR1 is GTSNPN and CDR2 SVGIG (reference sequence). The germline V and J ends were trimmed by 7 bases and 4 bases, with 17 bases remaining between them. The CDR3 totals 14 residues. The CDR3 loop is CALRNEAWGNTIYF. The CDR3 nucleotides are TGTGCCTTACGCAATGAGGCTTGGGGAAACACCATATATTTT. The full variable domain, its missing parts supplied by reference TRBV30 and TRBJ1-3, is SQTIHQWPATLVQPVGSPLSLECTVEGTSNPNLYWYRQAAGRGLQLLFYSVGIGQISSEVPQNLSASRPQDRQFILSSKKLLLSDSGFYLCALRNEAWGNTIYFGEGSWLTVV.

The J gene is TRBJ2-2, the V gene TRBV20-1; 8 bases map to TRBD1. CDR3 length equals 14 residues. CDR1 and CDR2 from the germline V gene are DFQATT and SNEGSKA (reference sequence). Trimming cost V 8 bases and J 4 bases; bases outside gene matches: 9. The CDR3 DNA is TGCAGTACCGAAGGACAGGGTGGCACCGGGGAGCTGTTTTTT. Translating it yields CSTEGQGGTGELFF.

The CDR3 spells CASSSGTTQGGSDTQYF. The CDR3 DNA follows: TGTGCCAGCAGCTCCGGGACCACCCAGGGGGGGTCAGATACGCAGTATTTT. V and J are TRBV5-8 and TRBJ2-3; perhaps D is TRBD1 or TRBD2 (7 bases each). This CDR3 is built from 17 residues. Germline CDR1 SGHTS, CDR2 YDEGEE. V was trimmed by 3 bases and J by 4 bases, leaving 21 bases between them.

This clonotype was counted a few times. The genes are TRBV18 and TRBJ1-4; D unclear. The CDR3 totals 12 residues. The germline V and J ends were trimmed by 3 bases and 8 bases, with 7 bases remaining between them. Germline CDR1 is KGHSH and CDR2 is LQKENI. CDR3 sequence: CASSPAVEKLFF. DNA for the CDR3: TGTGCCAGCTCACCGGCAGTAGAAAAACTGTTTTTT.

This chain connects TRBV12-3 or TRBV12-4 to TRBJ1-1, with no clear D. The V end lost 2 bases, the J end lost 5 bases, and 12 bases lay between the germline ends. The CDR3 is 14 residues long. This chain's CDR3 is CASSLKGGVTEAFF. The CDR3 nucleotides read TGTGCCAGCAGTTTAAAGGGTGGCGTAACTGAAGCTTTCTTT.

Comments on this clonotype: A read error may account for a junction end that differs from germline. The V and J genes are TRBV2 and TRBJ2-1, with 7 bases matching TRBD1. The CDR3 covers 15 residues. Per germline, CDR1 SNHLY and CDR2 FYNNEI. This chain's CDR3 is CASREVGTEYNEQFF. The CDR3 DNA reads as TGTGCCAGCAGAGAAGTGGGGACAGAGTACAATGAGCAGTTCTTC. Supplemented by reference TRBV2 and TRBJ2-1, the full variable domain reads EPEVTQTPSHQVTQMGQEVILRCVPISNHLYFYWYRQILGQKVEFLVSFYNNEISEKSEIFDDQFSVERPDGSNFTLKIRSTKLEDSAMYFCASREVGTEYNEQFFGPGTRLTVL.

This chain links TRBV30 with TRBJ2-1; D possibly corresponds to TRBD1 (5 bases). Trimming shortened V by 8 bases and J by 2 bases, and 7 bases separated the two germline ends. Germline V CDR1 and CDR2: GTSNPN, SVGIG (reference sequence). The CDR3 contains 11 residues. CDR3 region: CARGTYNEQFF. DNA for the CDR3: TGTGCCAGGGGAACCTACAATGAGCAGTTCTTC.

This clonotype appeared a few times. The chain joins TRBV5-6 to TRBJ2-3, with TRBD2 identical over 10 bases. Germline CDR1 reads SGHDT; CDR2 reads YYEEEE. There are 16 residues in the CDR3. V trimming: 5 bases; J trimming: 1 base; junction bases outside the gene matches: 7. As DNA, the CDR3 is TGTGCCAGCAGATCGTATCTAGCGGGGGGCACAGATACGCAGTATTTT. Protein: CASRSYLAGGTDTQYF.

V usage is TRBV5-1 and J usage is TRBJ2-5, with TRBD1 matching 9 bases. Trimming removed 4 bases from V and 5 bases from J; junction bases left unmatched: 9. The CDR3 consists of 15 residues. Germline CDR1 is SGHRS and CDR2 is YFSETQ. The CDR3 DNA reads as TGCGCCAGCAGCCCGGGACAGGGAAATGGGGAGACCCAGTACTTC. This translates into CASSPGQGNGETQYF.

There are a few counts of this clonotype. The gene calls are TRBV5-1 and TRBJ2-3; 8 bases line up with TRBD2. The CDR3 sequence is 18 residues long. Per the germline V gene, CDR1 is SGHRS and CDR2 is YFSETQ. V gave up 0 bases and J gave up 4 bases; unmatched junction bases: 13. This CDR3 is CASSLGVLERGNPDTQYF. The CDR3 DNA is TGCGCCAGCAGCTTGGGAGTTCTTGAGCGGGGGAACCCAGATACGCAGTATTTT. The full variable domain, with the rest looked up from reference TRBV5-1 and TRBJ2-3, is KAGVTQTPRYLIKTRGQQVTLSCSPISGHRSVSWYQQTPGQGLQFLFEYFSETQRNKGNFPGRFSGRQFSNSRSEMNVSTLELGDSALYLCASSLGVLERGNPDTQYFGPGTRLTVL.

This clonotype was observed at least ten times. The chain's CDR3 is CASSQTGQGGYEQYF. The CDR3 bases are TGCGCCAGCAGCCAAACGGGACAGGGTGGCTACGAGCAGTACTTC. The chain combines TRBV4-1 with TRBJ2-7, with 9 positions matching TRBD1. CDR3 length equals 15 residues. Germline V gives CDR1 MGHRA, CDR2 YSYEKL. V lost 2 bases to trimming and J lost 3 bases; unmatched junction nucleotides: 5.

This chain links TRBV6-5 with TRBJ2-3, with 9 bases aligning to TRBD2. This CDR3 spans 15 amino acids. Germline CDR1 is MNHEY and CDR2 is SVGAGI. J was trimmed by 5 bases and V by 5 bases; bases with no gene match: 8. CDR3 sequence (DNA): TGTGCCAGCAGTAACCCCGGGACTAGCTTAGATACGCAGTATTTT. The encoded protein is CASSNPGTSLDTQYF.

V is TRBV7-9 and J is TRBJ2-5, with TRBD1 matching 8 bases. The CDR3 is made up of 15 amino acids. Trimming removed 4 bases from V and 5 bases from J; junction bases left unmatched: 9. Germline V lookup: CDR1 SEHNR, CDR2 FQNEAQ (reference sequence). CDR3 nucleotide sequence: TGTGCCAGCAGCTCTAGACAGGGGTCACGGGAGACCCAGTACTTC. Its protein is CASSSRQGSRETQYF.

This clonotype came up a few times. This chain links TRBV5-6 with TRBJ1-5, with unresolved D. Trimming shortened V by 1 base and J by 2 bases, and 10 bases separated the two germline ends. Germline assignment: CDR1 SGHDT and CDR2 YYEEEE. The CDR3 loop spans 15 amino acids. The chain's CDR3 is CASSLTGSRNQPQHF. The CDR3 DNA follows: TGTGCCAGCAGCTTGACGGGTTCTCGCAATCAGCCCCAGCATTTT.